This TCR beta chain was documented in a study of OX40 agonist ivuxolimab in advanced cancers. The overall study: The mean age was about 61 years, ranging from about 20 to 79, with less than 90% of participants male.

V was clipped by 11 bases and J by 7 bases; unmatched bases: 10. This CDR3 region has 12 residues. From germline, CDR1 is SNHLY and CDR2 FYNNEI. Only in-frame clones appear in the TCRdb table, and some are missing; sequencing was by immunoSEQ multiplex PCR. The sample lists approximately 90,000 clones, about 90% occurring once. This clone was detected only a few times. Sequencing was performed on CD4+ or CD8+ T cells sorted from blood, taken in a trial of the OX40 agonist ivuxolimab. This clonotype was obtained from an adult with an advanced solid tumor such as melanoma, head and neck, liver or kidney cancer. The chain carries TRBV2 and TRBJ1-2; 7 positions agree with TRBD1. The CDR3 loop is CAGPRQGGGYTF. The CDR3 region has the DNA TGTGCCGGACCCCGACAGGGAGGTGGCTACACCTTC.